What follows are 10 T cell receptor beta chains derived from one specimen sequenced in a study of blood T cell repertoires in COVID-19. Method: immunoSEQ multiplex PCR; TCRdb's copy keeps in-frame clones and lacks some. Of around 170,000 clones listed, 90% are singletons. The specimen sequenced was peripheral blood. Receptor source: a man in his forties or fifties with acute or convalescent COVID-19.

The rearrangement joins TRBV7-2 to TRBJ2-1; TRBD1 matches 11 bases. Germline lookup yields CDR1 SGHTA and CDR2 FQGNSA. This CDR3 has 15 residues. J was trimmed by 8 bases and V by 5 bases; bases with no gene match: 8. CDR3 sequence reads: CASSTGQGAWDEQFF. The CDR3 nucleotides are TGTGCCAGCAGCACCGGACAGGGGGCTTGGGATGAGCAGTTCTTC.

The chain recombines TRBV27 with TRBJ2-2; no clear D gene. CDR1 is MNHEY and CDR2 is SMNVEV in the germline V gene (reference sequence). V lost 2 bases and J 4 bases, leaving 8 bases between the germline ends. This CDR3 has 14 residues. In nucleotides, the CDR3 is TGTGCCAGCAGTTTAGCCTACCGCACCGGGGAGCTGTTTTTT. Its protein product is CASSLAYRTGELFF.

CDR3 protein: CASRIQGASTYEQYF. CDR3 sequence (DNA): TGTGCCAGCAGGATACAGGGGGCATCTACCTACGAGCAGTACTTC. The chain is built from TRBV27 and TRBJ2-7; 9 positions match TRBD1. Germline V CDR1 and CDR2: MNHEY, SMNVEV (reference sequence). CDR3 length: 15 amino acids. V lost 6 bases to trimming and J lost 2 bases; unmatched junction nucleotides: 8.

The chain couples TRBV7-6 to TRBJ1-2; 7 nucleotides agree with TRBD1. The CDR3 consists of 14 residues. Germline CDR1 and CDR2: SGHVS and FNYEAQ. Trimming at V came to 6 bases and at J to 6 bases, leaving 10 bases not matched to a gene. The CDR3 sequence: CASSSTDRENGYTF. The CDR3 bases are TGTGCCAGCAGTTCCACCGACAGGGAGAATGGCTACACCTTC.

The chain combines TRBV5-8 with TRBJ2-7; TRBD1 matches at 10 bases. Trimming removed 4 bases from V and 5 bases from J; junction bases left unmatched: 6. Germline V CDR1 and CDR2: SGHTS, YDEGEE. This CDR3 comprises 14 residues. This CDR3 is CASSRETGGNEQYV. The CDR3 DNA reads as TGTGCCAGCAGCCGGGAGACAGGGGGCAACGAGCAGTACGTC.

This clone was recorded once. Here the CDR3 reads CASSDGLAGYNEQFF. The CDR3 DNA follows: TGTGCCAGCAGTGATGGACTAGCGGGGTACAATGAGCAGTTCTTC. The chain employs TRBV2 and TRBJ2-1; 12 bases match TRBD2. V was pared by 3 bases and J by 4 bases, with 1 base of the junction left unmatched. CDR3 size: 15 residues. Germline V lookup: CDR1 SNHLY, CDR2 FYNNEI. Full variable domain (missing parts from reference TRBV2 and TRBJ2-1): EPEVTQTPSHQVTQMGQEVILRCVPISNHLYFYWYRQILGQKVEFLVSFYNNEISEKSEIFDDQFSVERPDGSNFTLKIRSTKLEDSAMYFCASSDGLAGYNEQFFGPGTRLTVL.

This rearrangement joins TRBV10-3 to TRBJ1-5; 7 nucleotides match TRBD1. Germline CDR1 and CDR2: ENHRY and SYGVKD. CDR3 length: 15 residues. The V segment lost 5 bases and the J segment 6 bases; nucleotides outside the gene matches: 10. This chain's CDR3 is CAISQGGQAGQPQHF. As DNA, the CDR3 is TGTGCCATCAGTCAGGGGGGCCAAGCAGGTCAGCCCCAGCATTTT.

The rearrangement joins TRBV15 to TRBJ2-7; the match to TRBD1 covers 10 bases. Germline loops: CDR1 LNHNV, CDR2 YYDKDF (reference sequence). The length of the CDR3 is 16 residues. Trimming at V came to 1 base and at J to 2 bases, leaving 5 bases not matched to a gene. The DNA of the CDR3 is TGTGCCACCAGCAGAGGGGGGACAGGGGTAACCTACGAGCAGTACTTC. This codes for CATSRGGTGVTYEQYF.

The chain uses TRBV3-1 (or the pseudogene TRBV3-2) and TRBJ1-2; tentatively, D is TRBD1 (6 bases). V lost 10 bases and J lost 3, with 12 bases in between. The CDR3 loop spans 12 amino acids. The germline V gene encodes CDR1 LGHDT and CDR2 YNNKEL (reference sequence). CDR3 amino acids: CATQGYDYGYTF. The DNA of the CDR3 is TGTGCCACCCAGGGGTATGACTATGGCTACACCTTC.

The chain has TRBV19 and TRBJ2-1, with 13 bases matching TRBD2. The V segment lost 6 bases and the J segment 7 bases; nucleotides outside the gene matches: 3. The CDR3 covers 14 residues. CDR1 and CDR2 (germline): LNHDA, SQIVND (reference sequence). Written as DNA, the CDR3 is TGTGCCAGTAGGGGACTAGCGGGATGGAATGAGCAGTTCTTC. Residues: CASRGLAGWNEQFF.